This paragraph reports one TCR beta chain. Its target is not known. The sample is drawn from a study of graft-versus-host responses after intestinal transplantation. The repertoire was sequenced with immunoSEQ multiplex PCR; TCRdb's copy has only in-frame clones and lacks some. The table records 20,000 to 25,000 clones, roughly 78% of them present only once. Deletions cut 1 base from V and 4 bases from J, with 12 bases between. The CDR3 is made up of 15 amino acids. Per the germline V gene, CDR1 is SGHDN and CDR2 is FVKESK. The source is a human donor who was the organ donor for an intestinal transplant. The source material was unstimulated CD8+ T cells sorted from spleen or lymph node cells, sampled before transplant. This sequence joins TRBV14 and TRBJ2-3; weak D call: TRBD2 (7 bases). DNA for the CDR3: TGTGCCAGCAGCCAAGTGGAAGGGGGGGCAGATACGCAGTATTTT. It translates to CASSQVEGGADTQYF.